The present entry profiles one T cell receptor beta chain with its context. Its antigen is unidentified. This sample is drawn from a study of T-cell memory formation after mild COVID-19. A single record per CDR3 protein comes from TCRdb applying MiXCR to the 5' RACE reads. The sample shows just under 350,000 distinct CDR3 sequences, over 10% of them seen only once. Whole-study results and caveats: CD4+ bias marked clones expanding day 15 to 37, unlike balanced contracting clones.

The germline gives CDR1 SQVTM, CDR2 ANQGSEA. The CDR3 extends over 13 amino acids. V trimming: 8 bases; J trimming: 3 bases; junction bases outside the gene matches: 8. The sequenced sample was PBMCs or a T cell subset sorted from them (not recorded which). The sequence came from a man younger than 30 who had mild COVID-19 (a few samples of this study predate the infection). Cell type and time point are not known. This chain uses TRBV29-1 with TRBJ1-2, with 8 positions matching TRBD1. The CDR3: CSIRTGNDYGYTF. CDR3 nucleotides: TGCAGCATACGGACAGGGAACGACTATGGCTACACCTTC.